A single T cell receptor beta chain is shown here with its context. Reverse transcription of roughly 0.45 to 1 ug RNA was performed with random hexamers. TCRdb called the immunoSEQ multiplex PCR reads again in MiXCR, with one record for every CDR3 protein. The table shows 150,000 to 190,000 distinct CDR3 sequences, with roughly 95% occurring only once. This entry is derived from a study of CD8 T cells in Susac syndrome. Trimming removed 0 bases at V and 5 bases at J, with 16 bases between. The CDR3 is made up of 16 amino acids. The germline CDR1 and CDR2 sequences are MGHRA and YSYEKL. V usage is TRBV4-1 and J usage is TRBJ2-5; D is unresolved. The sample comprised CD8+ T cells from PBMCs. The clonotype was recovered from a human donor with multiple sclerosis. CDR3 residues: CASSQDSAPVQETQYF. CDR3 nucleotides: TGCGCCAGCAGCCAAGATAGTGCCCCGGTACAGGAGACCCAGTACTTC.